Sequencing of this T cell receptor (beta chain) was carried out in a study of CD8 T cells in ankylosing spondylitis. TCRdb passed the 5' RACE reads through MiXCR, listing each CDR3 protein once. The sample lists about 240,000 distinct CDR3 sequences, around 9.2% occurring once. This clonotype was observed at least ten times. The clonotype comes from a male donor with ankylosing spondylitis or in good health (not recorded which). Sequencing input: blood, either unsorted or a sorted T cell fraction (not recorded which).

The CDR3, as DNA: TGTGCCAGCAGTCCGGACATCAATCAGCCCCAGCATTTT. It encodes CASSPDINQPQHF. The V call is TRBV6-2 or TRBV6-3, the J call TRBJ1-5; D is possibly TRBD1 (5 bases). The length of the CDR3 is 13 residues. Trimming removed 5 bases at V and 3 bases at J, with 8 bases between. Germline values: CDR1 MNHEY, CDR2 SVGEGT.